The following is a T cell receptor beta chain sequence with its context. The antigen is not known. CDR1 is SNHLY and CDR2 is FYNNEI in the germline V gene. J was trimmed by 0 bases and V by 11 bases; bases with no gene match: 5. This CDR3 is 13 amino acids long. These data come from a study of post-analysis software for immune sequencing data. Notes on the study in general: There were five or six TRBV segments more frequent in patients than controls, and TRBV5-6, TRBV5-1 and TRBV20-1 were among them.

Unique molecular identifiers tagged the TCR beta cDNA libraries. In TCRdb, the PCR reads were re-called with MiXCR into one record per CDR3 protein. This table holds about 770,000 distinct CDR3 sequences, just over 45% found once. V gene TRBV2 combines with J gene TRBJ1-1, with TRBD1 matching 8 bases. The clonotype comes from a girl aged 5-17 years with multiple sclerosis. What was sequenced was blood. The CDR3 DNA follows: TGTGCCCTCCAGACAGGGGTGAACACTGAAGCTTTCTTT. As protein: CALQTGVNTEAFF.